This T cell receptor (beta chain) was identified during a study of cytomegalovirus exposure and HLA in healthy donors. General observations from the study: Within the data, a cluster of highly shared sequence variants was likely a sequencing artifact.

Amplification used 60 Vbeta primers and 13 Jbeta primers. Profiling relied on immunoSEQ multiplex PCR, and the TCRdb table lists in-frame clones only, not all of them. The listing records roughly 36,000 clones. Notes on this clone: As yet, its antigen is unknown.

Germline V CDR1 and CDR2: SEHNR, FQNEAQ (reference sequence). This CDR3 spans 14 amino acids. J gave up 7 bases and V 5 bases, and 11 bases lay outside the gene matches. The rearrangement joins TRBV7-9 to TRBJ2-7; 7 positions agree with TRBD1. Material for sequencing was PBMCs. The clonotype was recovered from a woman aged 30 to 39 in good health and CMV-seropositive. For the CDR3, the DNA is TGTGCCAGCAGCCCGGAAGGACAGGTACTAGAGCAGTACTTC. Translating it yields CASSPEGQVLEQYF. Complete variable domain (other parts from reference TRBV7-9 and TRBJ2-7): DTGVSQNPRHKITKRGQNVTFRCDPISEHNRLYWYRQTLGQGPEFLTYFQNEAQLEKSRLLSDRFSAERPKGSFSTLEIQRTEQGDSAMYLCASSPEGQVLEQYFGPGTRLTVT.